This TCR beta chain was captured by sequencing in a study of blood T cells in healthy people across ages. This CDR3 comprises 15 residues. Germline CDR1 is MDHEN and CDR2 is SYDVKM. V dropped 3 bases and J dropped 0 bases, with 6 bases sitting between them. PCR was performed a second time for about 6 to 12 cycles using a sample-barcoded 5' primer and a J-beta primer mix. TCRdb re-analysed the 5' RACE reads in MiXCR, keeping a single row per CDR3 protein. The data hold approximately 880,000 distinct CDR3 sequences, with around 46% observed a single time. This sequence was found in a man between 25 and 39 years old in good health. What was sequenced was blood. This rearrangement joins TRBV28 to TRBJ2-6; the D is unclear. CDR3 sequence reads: CASSFDFSGANVLTF. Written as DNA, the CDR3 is TGTGCCAGCAGTTTCGACTTCTCTGGGGCCAACGTCCTGACTTTC.